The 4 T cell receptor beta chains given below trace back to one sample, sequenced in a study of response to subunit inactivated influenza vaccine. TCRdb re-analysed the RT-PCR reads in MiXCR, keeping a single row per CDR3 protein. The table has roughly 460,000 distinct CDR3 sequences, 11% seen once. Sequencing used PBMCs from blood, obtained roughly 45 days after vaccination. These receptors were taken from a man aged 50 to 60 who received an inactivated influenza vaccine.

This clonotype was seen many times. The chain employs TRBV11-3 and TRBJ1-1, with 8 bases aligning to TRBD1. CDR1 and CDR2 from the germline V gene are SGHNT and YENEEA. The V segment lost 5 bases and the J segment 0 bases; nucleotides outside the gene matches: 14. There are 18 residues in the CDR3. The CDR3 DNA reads TGTGCCAGCAGCCCACGTTCCGCAGGGGGCCTAATGAACACTGAAGCTTTCTTT. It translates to CASSPRSAGGLMNTEAFF.

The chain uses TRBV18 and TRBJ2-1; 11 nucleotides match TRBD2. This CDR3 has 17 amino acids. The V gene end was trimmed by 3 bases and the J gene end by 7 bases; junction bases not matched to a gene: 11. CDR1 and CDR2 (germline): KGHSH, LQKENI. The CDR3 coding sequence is TGTGCCAGCTCACCCCTAATACTAGCGGGAGTTAGGAATGAGCAGTTCTTC. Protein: CASSPLILAGVRNEQFF.

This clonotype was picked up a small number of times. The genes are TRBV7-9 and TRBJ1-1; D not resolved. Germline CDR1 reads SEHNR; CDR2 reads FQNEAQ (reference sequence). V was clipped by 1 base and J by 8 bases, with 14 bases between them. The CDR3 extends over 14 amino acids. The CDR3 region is CASSLVRGFDEAFF. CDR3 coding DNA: TGTGCCAGCAGCTTAGTTCGGGGTTTTGACGAAGCTTTCTTT.

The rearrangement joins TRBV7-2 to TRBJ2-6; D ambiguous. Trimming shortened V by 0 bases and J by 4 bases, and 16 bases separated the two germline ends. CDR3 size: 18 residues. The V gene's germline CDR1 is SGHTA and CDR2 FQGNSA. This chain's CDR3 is CASSLARPSSSGANVLTF. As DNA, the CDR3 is TGTGCCAGCAGCTTAGCGCGGCCTAGTAGCTCCGGGGCCAACGTCCTGACTTTC.